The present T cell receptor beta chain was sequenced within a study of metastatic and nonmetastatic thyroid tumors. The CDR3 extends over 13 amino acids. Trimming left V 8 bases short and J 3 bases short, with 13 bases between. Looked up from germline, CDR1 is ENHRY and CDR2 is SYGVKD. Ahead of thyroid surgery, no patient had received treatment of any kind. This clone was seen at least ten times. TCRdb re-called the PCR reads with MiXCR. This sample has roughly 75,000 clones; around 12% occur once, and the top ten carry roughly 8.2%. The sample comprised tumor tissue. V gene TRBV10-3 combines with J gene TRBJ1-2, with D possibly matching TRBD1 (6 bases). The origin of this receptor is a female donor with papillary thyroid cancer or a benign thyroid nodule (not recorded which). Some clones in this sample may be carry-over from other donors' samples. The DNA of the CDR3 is TGTGCCATCTTCAGGGGAACCCACTATGGCTACACCTTC. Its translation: CAIFRGTHYGYTF.